Listed below are T cell receptor beta chains from one sample, sequenced in a study of post-analysis software for immune sequencing data. TCRdb re-called the PCR reads through MiXCR, storing one row per CDR3 protein. This table has roughly 870,000 distinct CDR3 sequences, approximately 50% appearing once. The sequencing input was blood. These receptors came from a girl aged 5-17 years with multiple sclerosis. Both conserved end residues are part of each CDR3. A D gene is named only where the DNA matches it firmly. Size is stated for part of the rows, as once, few or many counts, or as a class when the clone is expanded.

J gene,D gene,clone size,V gene,CDR3 protein,CDR3 DNA
TRBJ2-5,-,once,TRBV7-6,CASSEGQLGEVTQETQYF,TGTGCCAGCAGCGAAGGTCAATTAGGGGAGGTGACCCAAGAGACCCAGTACTTC
TRBJ1-1,TRBD1,-,TRBV20-1,CSASVGTGRSNTEAFF,TGCAGTGCTAGCGTAGGGACAGGGCGTTCGAACACTGAAGCTTTCTTT
TRBJ1-1,-,-,TRBV7-2,CASGRGVTMNTEAFF,TGTGCCAGCGGGAGGGGGGTTACTATGAACACTGAAGCTTTCTTT
TRBJ2-5,TRBD1,-,TRBV20-1,CSARDRAQETQYF,TGCAGTGCTAGGGACAGGGCTCAAGAGACCCAGTACTTC
TRBJ1-2,-,-,TRBV5-1,CASSLGRTDQRPTF,TGCGCCAGCAGCTTGGGGAGGACAGACCAGCGACCCACCTTC
TRBJ1-2,-,-,TRBV24-1,CAKSLRVGYGYTF,TGTGCCAAATCCCTCAGGGTGGGCTATGGCTACACCTTC
TRBJ2-6,-,-,TRBV4-2,CASSQLGAGANVLTF,TGTGCCAGCAGCCAGTTGGGGGCTGGGGCCAACGTCCTGACTTTC
TRBJ2-3,TRBD1,-,TRBV9,CASRHDTGGTDTQYF,TGTGCCAGCAGGCACGATACAGGGGGCACAGATACGCAGTATTTT
TRBJ2-4,TRBD1,few,TRBV5-1,CASSLAGQGVTGAKDIQYF,TGCGCCAGCAGCTTGGCCGGACAGGGGGTGACGGGAGCGAAGGACATTCAGTACTTC
TRBJ2-5,-,many,TRBV29-1,CSVEGGRRETQYF,TGCAGCGTTGAGGGGGGGCGCAGAGAGACCCAGTACTTC
TRBJ2-7,-,-,TRBV12-3/TRBV12-4,CASSLGLDRHEQYF,TGTGCCAGCAGTTTAGGGCTAGATCGACACGAGCAGTACTTC
TRBJ2-7,-,-,TRBV9,CASSGRGENEQYF,TGTGCCAGCAGCGGGAGGGGGGAGAACGAGCAGTACTTC
TRBJ2-5,TRBD1,-,TRBV20-1,CSAKGTGFWETQYF,TGCAGTGCTAAAGGGACAGGTTTTTGGGAGACCCAGTACTTC
TRBJ1-2,TRBD1,-,TRBV5-1,CASSLEGGFILNGYTF,TGCGCCAGCAGCTTGGAAGGGGGCTTTATTTTGAATGGCTACACCTTC
TRBJ1-2,TRBD1,-,TRBV7-2,CASSVDRDRDGYTF,TGTGCCAGCAGCGTAGACCGGGACAGGGACGGCTACACCTTC
TRBJ2-1,TRBD2,-,TRBV27,CASRTPSGRSYNEQFF,TGTGCCAGCAGAACCCCTAGCGGGAGGTCCTACAATGAGCAGTTCTTC
TRBJ2-1,-,-,TRBV5-1,CASSLGLRRPNEQFF,TGCGCCAGCAGCTTGGGGCTCAGAAGGCCCAATGAGCAGTTCTTC
TRBJ2-7,TRBD1,-,TRBV19,CASSRDPGTGIHEQYF,TGTGCCAGTAGTAGGGACCCCGGGACAGGGATACACGAGCAGTACTTC
TRBJ1-2,TRBD1,-,TRBV4-1,CASSQDTGGNYGYTF,TGCGCCAGCAGCCAAGATACAGGGGGTAACTATGGCTACACCTTC
TRBJ2-3,-,-,TRBV10-3,CAISGEITDTQYF,TGTGCCATCAGTGGCGAAATCACAGATACGCAGTATTTT
TRBJ2-7,-,-,TRBV29-1,CSVLSGPSYEQYF,TGCAGCGTGCTGTCCGGGCCCTCCTACGAGCAGTACTTC
TRBJ2-5,-,-,TRBV6-2/TRBV6-3,CASTPGPAQETQYF,TGTGCCAGCACTCCAGGGCCGGCCCAAGAGACCCAGTACTTC
TRBJ2-1,TRBD2,-,TRBV29-1,CSVVDSGRVAPYNEQFF,TGCAGCGTTGTTGATAGCGGGAGGGTAGCGCCCTACAATGAGCAGTTCTTC
TRBJ2-7,TRBD1,-,TRBV9,CASSTGQGHYEQYF,TGTGCCAGCTCGACGGGACAGGGTCACTACGAGCAGTACTTC
TRBJ2-4,TRBD2,few,TRBV10-3,CAISDPGLAGLAKNIQYF,TGTGCCATCAGTGACCCGGGACTAGCGGGATTAGCCAAAAACATTCAGTACTTC
TRBJ1-1,-,-,TRBV28,CASSPSLEEAFF,TGTGCCAGCAGCCCGTCACTCGAAGAAGCTTTCTTT
TRBJ2-4,-,-,TRBV6-5,CASSYGLDGNIQYF,TGTGCCAGCAGTTACGGGCTAGACGGAAACATTCAGTACTTC
TRBJ1-2,TRBD1,few,TRBV29-1,CSVGRTGGNYGYTF,TGCAGCGTTGGACGGACAGGGGGGAACTATGGCTACACCTTC
TRBJ2-7,TRBD2,-,TRBV7-8,CASSLALGLAGLQYF,TGTGCCAGCAGCTTAGCCCTGGGACTAGCGGGGCTGCAGTACTTC
TRBJ2-1,TRBD2,-,TRBV20-1,CSARDPSGVNLYNEQFF,TGCAGTGCTAGAGATCCCAGCGGGGTGAACCTCTACAATGAGCAGTTCTTC
TRBJ2-7,-,-,TRBV20-1,CSARRSTGSYEQYF,TGCAGTGCTCGCCGATCTACTGGTTCCTACGAGCAGTACTTC